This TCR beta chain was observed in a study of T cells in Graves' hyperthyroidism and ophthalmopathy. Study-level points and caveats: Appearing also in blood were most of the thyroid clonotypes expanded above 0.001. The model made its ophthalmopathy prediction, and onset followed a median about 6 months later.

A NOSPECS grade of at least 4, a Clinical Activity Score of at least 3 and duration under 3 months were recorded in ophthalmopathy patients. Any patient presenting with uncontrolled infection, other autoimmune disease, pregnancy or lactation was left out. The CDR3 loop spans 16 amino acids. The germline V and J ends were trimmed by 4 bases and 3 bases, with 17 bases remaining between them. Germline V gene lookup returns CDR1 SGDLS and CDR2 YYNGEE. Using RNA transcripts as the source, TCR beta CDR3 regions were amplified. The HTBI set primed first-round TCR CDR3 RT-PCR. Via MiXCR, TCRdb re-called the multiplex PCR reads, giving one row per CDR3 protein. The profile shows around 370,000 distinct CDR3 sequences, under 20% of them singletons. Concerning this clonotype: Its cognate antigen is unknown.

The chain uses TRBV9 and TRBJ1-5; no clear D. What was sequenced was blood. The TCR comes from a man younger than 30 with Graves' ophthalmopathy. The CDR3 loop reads CASSRSADPYNQPQHF. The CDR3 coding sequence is TGTGCCAGCAGCCGATCGGCAGATCCTTACAATCAGCCCCAGCATTTT.